The 22 T cell receptor beta chains reported below all come from one sample, sequenced in a study of tumor-infiltrating lymphocytes in glioblastoma multiforme. Three nested ARM-PCR rounds with V-beta and C-beta primers built TCRB libraries. MiXCR, applied by TCRdb to the multiplex PCR reads, yields one record per CDR3 protein. The table includes around 15,000 distinct CDR3 sequences, over 65% detected once. The sample taken for sequencing was brain tumor tissue. The receptors originated from a male donor with glioblastoma.

Note on this clonotype: Germline is not matched at one junction end, which may reflect a read error. J is TRBJ2-2 and V is TRBV5-5, with D possibly TRBD2 on 5 matching bases. The CDR3 has 16 residues. Germline CDR1 reads SGHKS; CDR2 reads YYEKEE (reference sequence). The CDR3 is CASSLEPVASTGELFF. Written as DNA, the CDR3 is TGTGCCAGCAGCTTGGAGCCAGTGGCGAGCACCGGGGAACTGTTTTTC. Full variable domain (missing parts from reference TRBV5-5 and TRBJ2-2): DAGVTQSPTHLIKTRGQQVTLRCSPISGHKSVSWYQQVLGQGPQFIFQYYEKEERGRGNFPDRFSARQFPNYSSELNVNALLLGDSALYLCASSLEPVASTGELFFGEGSRLTVL.

This clonotype qualifies as medium-sized. This chain links TRBV29-1 with TRBJ2-3; D possibly matches TRBD1 or TRBD2 (5 bases each). Per germline, CDR1 SQVTM and CDR2 ANQGSEA. The CDR3 totals 13 residues. Trimming pared 2 bases from V and 5 bases from J, leaving 11 bases between. In DNA form, the CDR3 reads TGCAGCGTTGAAACCGGGGCTGGAGATACGCAGTATTTT. Translation gives CSVETGAGDTQYF.

Details on this clonotype: Without the conserved terminal phenylalanine or tryptophan, this CDR3 likely stems from a read error. The chain uses TRBV11-2 and TRBJ2-1, with D perhaps TRBD1 or TRBD2 (5 bases each). Deletions cut 1 base from V and 7 bases from J, with 14 bases between. Germline V gene sequence: CDR1 SGHAT, CDR2 FQNNGV. This CDR3 comprises 15 residues. The CDR3 sequence is CASSLAAGRNNEQFL. CDR3 in DNA: TGTGCCAGCAGCTTAGCGGCAGGGAGAAATAATGAGCAGTTCTTA.

The chain carries TRBV4-2 and TRBJ2-7; a possible D gene is TRBD2 (5 bases). V lost 2 bases, J lost 4 bases, and 15 bases lay in between. The CDR3 sequence is 15 residues long. In germline, CDR1 is LGHNA, CDR2 YNFKEQ. The CDR3 DNA follows: TGTGCCAGCAGCCAACGGGCGGGTGGATTTTACGAGCAGTACTTC. Translating gives CASSQRAGGFYEQYF.

The gene calls are TRBV5-1 and TRBJ2-7; TRBD2 aligns across 9 bases. From germline, CDR1 is SGHRS and CDR2 YFSETQ. V lost 4 bases to trimming and J lost 6 bases; unmatched junction nucleotides: 2. CDR3 size: 12 residues. The CDR3 DNA reads TGCGCCAGCAGCCAACTAGCGGGCGAGCAGTACTTC. Amino acids: CASSQLAGEQYF.

For this clonotype: Compared with germline, one end of the junction differs, possibly owing to a read error. The V gene is TRBV20-1, the J gene TRBJ2-1; the match to TRBD1 covers 7 bases. This CDR3 region has 14 residues. Germline lookup yields CDR1 DFQATT and CDR2 SNEGSKA (reference sequence). CDR3 bases: TGCAGTGTTAGAGATGAGACAGGGCTGTATAAGCAGTTCTTC. Protein product: CSVRDETGLYKQFF.

The rearrangement links TRBV11-3 to TRBJ2-1; D unresolved. Per the germline V gene, CDR1 is SGHNT and CDR2 is YENEEA. Trimming stripped 10 bases from V and 9 bases from J, with 19 bases between. The CDR3 consists of 13 residues. In DNA, the CDR3 is TGTGCCACCTGCTTAGTTGACGGCAGTGAGCAGTTCTTC. Its translation is CATCLVDGSEQFF.

The table lists this clonotype with many counts. The J gene is TRBJ2-2, the V gene TRBV4-2; 8 bases are a match to TRBD1. This CDR3 is 16 amino acids long. The V gene end was trimmed by 5 bases and the J gene end by 2 bases; junction bases not matched to a gene: 7. CDR1 is LGHNA, CDR2 YNFKEQ, per germline. CDR3 sequence: CASSNLDRDNTGELFF. The CDR3 DNA reads as TGTGCCAGCAGCAATTTGGACAGGGATAACACCGGGGAGCTGTTTTTT.

J is TRBJ2-3 and V is TRBV20-1; the D gene could be TRBD1 or TRBD2 (5 bases each). Deletions cut 4 bases from V and 11 bases from J, with 13 bases between. The CDR3 runs to 11 residues. Per the germline V gene, CDR1 is DFQATT and CDR2 is SNEGSKA (reference sequence). CDR3 nucleotide sequence: TGCAGTGCTAACTCGGCAGGGAGGCAGTATTTT. Translation gives CSANSAGRQYF.

The chain is built from TRBV20-1 and TRBJ2-3; 13 bases match TRBD2. This CDR3 has 16 residues. The germline CDR1 and CDR2 sequences are DFQATT and SNEGSKA (reference sequence). Trimming took 2 bases from V and 4 from J; bases not matched to a gene: 6. The CDR3 is CSARLTSGGGADTQYF. For the CDR3, the DNA is TGCAGTGCTAGACTCACTAGCGGGGGGGGGGCAGATACGCAGTATTTT.

Note on this clonotype: No conserved phenylalanine or tryptophan ends this CDR3, so it is likely a read error. This rearrangement joins TRBV4-1 to TRBJ1-2; 7 bases line up with TRBD1. The CDR3 spans 16 residues. Per the germline V gene, CDR1 is MGHRA and CDR2 is YSYEKL. Written as DNA, the CDR3 is TGCGCCAGCCGCCAAAATCGATACAGGGGAAACTATGGCTACACCTTG. It specifies CASRQNRYRGNYGYTL.

The genes are TRBV21-1 and TRBJ2-5. TRBV21-1 is a pseudogene. The CDR3 has 15 amino acids. CDR3 protein: CASSKKTPVQETHYF. The CDR3 coding sequence is TGTGCCAGCAGCAAAAAGACTCCAGTACAAGAGACCCATTACTTC.

Remarks on this clonotype: This is likely a read error, given that the CDR3 carries no conserved phenylalanine or tryptophan at its end. The chain carries TRBV10-2 and TRBJ2-7; 10 bases fit TRBD1. V shed 4 bases and J 1 base; nucleotides not matched to a gene: 7. CDR3 length: 16 amino acids. The germline gives CDR1 WSHSY, CDR2 SAAADI. The CDR3, as DNA: TGCGCCAGCAGTGCCGAGACAGGGGGCTGGTCCTACGAGCAGTACTCC. This gives the protein CASSAETGGWSYEQYS.

The rearrangement uses TRBV11-3 and TRBJ2-1, with 13 bases identical to TRBD2. V gave up 5 bases and J gave up 9 bases; unmatched junction bases: 7. Germline values: CDR1 SGHNT, CDR2 YENEEA. This CDR3 spans 15 amino acids. CDR3 residues: CASSPGLAGAVEQFF. The CDR3 DNA reads as TGTGCCAGCAGCCCCGGACTAGCGGGAGCGGTTGAGCAGTTCTTC.

The chain combines TRBV20-1 with TRBJ2-1; TRBD2 might be the D (5 bases). CDR3 length: 15 amino acids. The V end lost 3 bases, the J end lost 4 bases, and 16 bases lay between the germline ends. CDR1 is DFQATT, CDR2 SNEGSKA, per germline (reference sequence). CDR3: CSARGARGKYNEQFF. Here the CDR3 DNA reads TGCAGTGCTAGGGGAGCTCGCGGAAAATACAATGAGCAGTTCTTC.

This chain joins TRBV5-4 and TRBJ2-3; D remains unclear. CDR3 length equals 15 residues. Trimming cost V 1 base and J 4 bases, with 13 bases left between them. Germline lookup yields CDR1 SGHNT and CDR2 YYREEE (reference sequence). In nucleotides, the CDR3 is TGTGCCAGCAGCTTGAATGCCCAATTCGCAGATACGCAGTATTTT. Translated, it gives CASSLNAQFADTQYF.

With regard to this clonotype: At one end, the junction sequence differs from germline, possibly due to a read error. In DNA form, the CDR3 reads TGTGCCAGCAGCCTAGGACTAACGGGGAGCACGGATACGCAGTATTTT. Translated: CASSLGLTGSTDTQYF. This chain joins TRBV11-1 and TRBJ2-3, with D perhaps matching TRBD2 (6 bases). Per germline, CDR1 SGHAT and CDR2 FQDESV (reference sequence). This CDR3 region has 16 residues.

V gene TRBV6-1 combines with J gene TRBJ1-3; no firm D call. Germline V lookup: CDR1 MNHNS, CDR2 SASEGT. V was pared by 6 bases and J by 4 bases, with 10 bases between. The CDR3 totals 13 residues. CDR3 residues: CASSMGFGNTIYF. CDR3 DNA: TGTGCCAGCAGCATGGGGTTCGGAAACACCATATATTTT.

This clonotype is labeled as medium-sized. The chain couples TRBV20-1 to TRBJ1-1; D uncertain. Trimming shortened V by 1 base and J by 4 bases, and 19 bases separated the two germline ends. CDR3 length: 16 residues. From germline, CDR1 is DFQATT and CDR2 SNEGSKA (reference sequence). Here the CDR3 DNA reads TGCAGTGCTAGAGCTCTACTGGCTCCCTCGGGCACTGAAGCTTTCTTT. It encodes CSARALLAPSGTEAFF.

Details on this clonotype: The CDR3 does not close with the conserved phenylalanine or tryptophan, likely indicating a read error. The J gene is TRBJ2-7, the V gene TRBV11-2, with TRBD1 as a possible D gene (5 bases). CDR3 length: 15 residues. Per the germline V gene, CDR1 is SGHAT and CDR2 is FQNNGV. For the CDR3, the DNA is TGTGCTAGCAGCTTTTCCAGATGCAGGGTATGGGAGCAGTACTCC. Its translation: CASSFSRCRVWEQYS.

In this sample, this clonotype turned up once. J is TRBJ2-3 and V is TRBV6-2 or TRBV6-3, with D unresolved. Germline V CDR1 and CDR2: MNHEY, SVGEGT. V was shortened by 6 bases and J by 3 bases, with 7 bases between the two germline ends. The CDR3 is 12 residues long. The CDR3 reads CASSSSTDTQYF. The CDR3 nucleotides read TGTGCCAGCAGCTCCAGTACAGATACGCAGTATTTT.

This clonotype showed up just a few times. This chain connects TRBV27 to TRBJ2-5; 9 bases are a match to TRBD1. CDR3 length: 18 amino acids. Per the germline V gene, CDR1 is MNHEY and CDR2 is SMNVEV (reference sequence). The ends lost 5 bases at V and 2 bases at J; junction bases unmatched: 15. CDR3 sequence (DNA): TGTGCCAGCAGTGAATCGCCGGGACAGGGAGGAGGGCAAGAGACCCAGTACTTC. Amino acids: CASSESPGQGGGQETQYF.